A selection of T cell receptor beta chains follows, all from one sample in a study of beta chain features in type 1 diabetes. The assay was immunoSEQ multiplex PCR, and TCRdb's table has in-frame clones only and misses some. This sample has about 40,000 clones, with more than 40% found just once. The sequencing sample was made of central memory CD4+ T cells from blood. These TCRs come from a woman aged 18-29 years in good health. The CDR3 runs from the conserved cysteine through the conserved F or W. The D gene is left open where the match is weak. Clone sizes are given selectively: once, few, many, or a class where the clone is expanded.

D gene | CDR3 length | J gene | V gene | clone size | CDR3 DNA | CDR3 protein
TRBD1 | 16 | TRBJ2-4 | TRBV9 | once | TGTGCCAGCAGCTCCACAGGGGGCTTCGCCAAAAACATTCAGTACTTC | CASSSTGGFAKNIQYF
- | 15 | TRBJ1-5 | TRBV10-2 | few | TGCGCCAGCAGTGAGGCAGGGAATAGCAATCAGCCCCAGCATTTT | CASSEAGNSNQPQHF
- | 14 | TRBJ2-7 | TRBV6-5 | - | TGTGCCAGCAGAAAGGAGGGAAGGTTCTACGAGCAGTACTTC | CASRKEGRFYEQYF
- | 11 | TRBJ2-3 | TRBV20-1 | - | TGCAGTGGCAGGGTCCAAGATACGCAGTATTTT | CSGRVQDTQYF
- | 14 | TRBJ2-1 | TRBV5-1 | - | TGCGCCAGCAGTGACAGAATCAGGGACAATGAGCAGTTCTTC | CASSDRIRDNEQFF
TRBD2 | 15 | TRBJ2-7 | TRBV18 | - | TGTGCCAGCTCACCACCAGGTAGCGGGGCCTACGAGCAGTACTTC | CASSPPGSGAYEQYF
- | 15 | TRBJ2-1 | TRBV5-1 | few | TGCGCCAGCAGTTGGGGAGGAGACAGAGGGGATGAGCAGTTCTTC | CASSWGGDRGDEQFF
- | 12 | TRBJ1-2 | TRBV6-1 | few | TGTGCCAGCCAGGAAAACAGGGATGGCTACACCTTC | CASQENRDGYTF
- | 15 | TRBJ2-1 | TRBV2 | - | TGTGCCAGCAGGAGGGACACCATCTCCTACAATGAGCAGTTCTTC | CASRRDTISYNEQFF
TRBD1 | 15 | TRBJ2-3 | TRBV5-1 | - | TGCGCCAGCTCCCCGGACAGGGGCCCCAAGGATACGCAGTATTTT | CASSPDRGPKDTQYF
TRBD2 | 13 | TRBJ2-7 | TRBV18 | few | TGTGCCAGCTCAAATAGCGGGAGCTACGAGCAGTACTTC | CASSNSGSYEQYF
- | 13 | TRBJ2-7 | TRBV5-6 | - | TGTGCCAGCAGCGTGGTGAAGGGAGACGAGCAGTACTTC | CASSVVKGDEQYF
TRBD2 | 15 | TRBJ2-7 | TRBV14 | few | TGTGCCAGCAGTCGGACTAGCGGGGGGGCTATGGAGCAGTACTTC | CASSRTSGGAMEQYF
- | 13 | TRBJ2-7 | TRBV5-4 | few | TGTGCCAGCAGCTTTACAGAATCCTACGAGCAGTACTTC | CASSFTESYEQYF
TRBD1 | 11 | TRBJ2-7 | TRBV29-1 | - | TGCAGCGTGAGACAGGGTAACGAGCAGTACTTC | CSVRQGNEQYF
TRBD1 | 18 | TRBJ1-2 | TRBV7-2 | - | TGTGCCAGCAGCTTAGACCCGTGGAGCACAGGGGTTGACTATGGCTACACCTTC | CASSLDPWSTGVDYGYTF
- | 13 | TRBJ2-3 | TRBV2 | - | TGTGCCAGCAGATACCGGAGCACAGATACGCAGTATTTT | CASRYRSTDTQYF
- | 16 | TRBJ1-4 | TRBV4-2 | - | TGTGCCAGCAGCCAAGAACTAGGAGGGCCTAATGAAAAACTGTTTTTT | CASSQELGGPNEKLFF
- | 15 | TRBJ1-1 | TRBV19 | few | TGTGCCAGTATCCTACGTGGTAACGGAGGGTCTGAAGCTTTCTTT | CASILRGNGGSEAFF
- | 13 | TRBJ1-2 | TRBV30 | few | TGTGCCTGGAGTGTCAAACAGGGCTATGGCTACACCTTC | CAWSVKQGYGYTF
- | 16 | TRBJ1-1 | TRBV4-1 | few | TGCGCCAGCAGCCAAGTCGCGGGGGTAAGGAACACTGAAGCTTTCTTT | CASSQVAGVRNTEAFF
TRBD2 | 14 | TRBJ2-1 | TRBV6-6 | - | TGTGCCAGCAAAGTAGCGGGGGCTTACAATGAGCAGTTCTTC | CASKVAGAYNEQFF
- | 15 | TRBJ2-6 | TRBV5-1 | few | TGCGCCAGCAGCTTCGCGGGCTCTGGGGCCAACGTCCTGACTTTC | CASSFAGSGANVLTF
TRBD1 | 12 | TRBJ2-1 | TRBV10-3 | few | TGTGCCATTGGACAGGGCTACAATGAGCAGTTCTTC | CAIGQGYNEQFF
- | 13 | TRBJ1-1 | TRBV5-5 | - | TGTGCCAGCAGCTGGGCAATGAACACTGAAGCTTTCTTT | CASSWAMNTEAFF
- | 15 | TRBJ1-5 | TRBV19 | once | TGTGCCAGTAGTATAGGGCACGGGGGTCAACAGCCCCAGCATTTT | CASSIGHGGQQPQHF
TRBD1 | 15 | TRBJ2-5 | TRBV5-1 | - | TGCGCCAGCAGCCCCGGGACAGTGATACAAGAGACCCAGTACTTC | CASSPGTVIQETQYF
- | 15 | TRBJ2-7 | TRBV15 | - | TGTGCCACCAGCAGAGAGCTCGGGGAAATGGCCGAGCAGTACTTC | CATSRELGEMAEQYF
TRBD1 | 16 | TRBJ1-5 | TRBV19 | - | TGTGCCAGTAGTATAGGGGACAGGGGTAGCAATCAGCCCCAGCATTTT | CASSIGDRGSNQPQHF
- | 19 | TRBJ1-1 | TRBV18 | - | TGTGCCAGCTCACCAGGCGCATCGGGTACCGGTGTGCAATACACTGAAGCTTTCTTT | CASSPGASGTGVQYTEAFF
TRBD2 | 15 | TRBJ2-1 | TRBV5-5 | - | TGTGCCAGCAGCTACGGGACTAGCGGTAGCAATGAGCAGTTCTTC | CASSYGTSGSNEQFF
- | 16 | TRBJ2-7 | TRBV5-4 | - | TGTGCCAGCAGCTTGGCGGGGCCACGGGAGCTATACGAGCAGTACTTC | CASSLAGPRELYEQYF
TRBD2 | 12 | TRBJ2-1 | TRBV11-2 | few | TGTGCCAGCAGCTTAGGGGCGGGAGGGAGGTTCTTC | CASSLGAGGRFF
TRBD2 | 19 | TRBJ2-1 | TRBV7-2 | - | TGTGCCAGCAGCCCCCGTGTAGCGGGGGGCCGGGTCCTCAACAATGAGCAGTTCTTC | CASSPRVAGGRVLNNEQFF
- | 15 | TRBJ2-4 | TRBV21-1 | - | TGTGCCAGCAGCAATGTCAGATTAGCCAAAAACATTCAGTACTTC | CASSNVRLAKNIQYF
- | 13 | TRBJ1-6 | TRBV25-1 | - | TGTGCCAGCAGAGCTCCTTATAATTCACCCCTCCACTTT | CASRAPYNSPLHF
- | 12 | TRBJ1-1 | TRBV29-1 | - | TGCAGCGTCTTGCAGGGCTTAACTGAAGCTTTCTTT | CSVLQGLTEAFF
- | 16 | TRBJ2-3 | TRBV5-1 | - | TGCGCCAGCAGCTTGGCCCGGTTGGGAGGCACAGATACGCAGTATTTT | CASSLARLGGTDTQYF
TRBD1 | 14 | TRBJ1-2 | TRBV5-1 | - | TGCGCCAGCAGCTCACAGGGGGCCGTCTATGGCTACACCTTC | CASSSQGAVYGYTF
TRBD1 | 16 | TRBJ1-2 | TRBV28 | once | TGTGCCAGCAGTTTTAGGGGACAGGGTACTAACTATGGCTACACCTTC | CASSFRGQGTNYGYTF
- | 13 | TRBJ1-5 | TRBV5-8 | - | TGTGCCAGCAGCTTCGGTAGCAATCAGCCCCAGCATTTT | CASSFGSNQPQHF
- | 13 | TRBJ1-1 | TRBV27 | few | TGTGCCAGCAGTTTTGCGCAGGCGGGGGAAGCTTTCTTT | CASSFAQAGEAFF
TRBD2 | 14 | TRBJ2-5 | TRBV7-2 | few | TGTGCCAGCAGCTTAAGTAGCGGGAGTGAGACCCAGTACTTC | CASSLSSGSETQYF